The 5 T cell receptor beta chains below come from one sample, sequenced in a study of T cells in tumors after PD-1 blockade (dated by TCRdb to between 2018 and 2021). Explained via the paper, the time point label denotes: before anti-PD-1 therapy. Library creation used the immunoSEQ multiplex PCR assay. TCRdb's version of the immuneACCESS table is confined to in-frame rearrangements and falls short of the full clone set. An unresolved V gene accounts for under half of the shortfall where checked; the remainder is of unknown origin. This sample is represented by tens of thousands of clones; roughly 78% of them were singletons. The leading ten clones occupy approximately 25% of the sample. Here the sequenced sample was PBMCs, taken before anti-PD-1 treatment. These receptors were collected from a human donor with basal cell carcinoma.

The J gene is TRBJ1-4, the V gene TRBV9, with a weak D call TRBD1 (6 bases). V was trimmed by 4 bases and J by 5 bases, leaving 15 bases between them. The CDR3 totals 15 residues. CDR1 SGDLS and CDR2 YYNGEE come from the germline V gene. CDR3 in amino acids: CASSPTGTFNEKLFF. The CDR3 DNA reads as TGTGCCAGCAGCCCAACAGGGACTTTCAATGAAAAACTGTTTTTT.

The chain has TRBV7-9 and TRBJ2-2; TRBD2 matches at 9 bases. V shed 8 bases and J 5 bases; nucleotides not matched to a gene: 9. This CDR3 comprises 15 residues. Germline CDR1 and CDR2: SEHNR and FQNEAQ (reference sequence). The CDR3 protein is CASAVGLAGTGELFF. The CDR3 DNA reads TGTGCCAGCGCGGTCGGGCTAGCGGGGACCGGGGAGCTGTTTTTT.

This sequence joins TRBV4-1 and TRBJ2-1; 10 bases align to TRBD2. CDR3 length: 17 residues. The germline CDR1 and CDR2 sequences are MGHRA and YSYEKL. The V and J ends lost 3 bases and 7 bases, in that order; junction bases with no gene match: 12. CDR3 in DNA: TGCGCCAGCAGCCACCCTTCCGGGACTAGCGTTTGGAATGAGCAGTTCTTC. It yields the protein CASSHPSGTSVWNEQFF.

CDR3 sequence (DNA): TGTGCCAGCAAGACCAAGACAGGGAACTATAATTCACCCCTCCACTTT. Its protein product is CASKTKTGNYNSPLHF. The chain employs TRBV5-4 and TRBJ1-6; 7 nucleotides align to TRBD1. The CDR3 has 16 residues. Losses at the gene ends were 6 bases for V and 3 bases for J; bases not matched to a gene: 9. Per the germline V gene, CDR1 is SGHNT and CDR2 is YYREEE (reference sequence).

The gene calls are TRBV7-9 and TRBJ2-7, with TRBD1 matching 9 bases. Germline values: CDR1 SEHNR, CDR2 FQNEAQ (reference sequence). This CDR3 spans 16 amino acids. J lost 3 bases, V lost 5 bases, and 11 bases had no gene match. Here the CDR3 DNA reads TGTGCCAGCAGCCCGCCCCCCGGGACAGGGATCTACGAGCAGTACTTC. Its translation is CASSPPPGTGIYEQYF.